This is a list of T cell receptor beta chains from one sample in a study of T cells in Graves' hyperthyroidism and ophthalmopathy. TCRdb reprocessed the multiplex PCR reads via MiXCR and lists one record per CDR3 protein. The sample gives about 500,000 distinct CDR3 sequences, about a sixth of which show up once; about 20% is in the top ten. The material sequenced was blood. These receptors all come from a woman aged 18-29 years with Graves' hyperthyroidism. Each CDR3 is given with its conserved first and last residue. D genes are given only for firm matches. Expanded clones get a size class; other rows say once, few or many, or leave the size out.

>TRBJ1-6|TRBV19|15|NA|NA
CASSVTGRANSPLHF
TGTGCCAGTAGTGTAACAGGGAGGGCCAATTCACCCCTCCACTTT
>TRBJ1-1|TRBV7-2|11|few|NA
CASSPMYEAFF
TGTGCCAGCAGCCCCATGTATGAAGCTTTCTTT
>TRBJ1-6|TRBV3-1|15|NA|NA
CASSPIRPGNSPLHF
TGTGCCAGCAGCCCCATACGTCCCGGGAATTCACCCCTCCACTTT
>TRBJ1-1|TRBV13|14|few|NA
CASSLAGGGAEAFF
TGTGCCAGCAGCCTGGCCGGGGGAGGGGCTGAAGCTTTCTTT
>TRBJ2-3|TRBV7-2|16|many|TRBD2
CASSLEGGGASFTQYF
TGTGCCAGCAGCTTAGAGGGCGGGGGGGCGAGTTTCACGCAGTATTTT
>TRBJ2-1|TRBV2|13|NA|NA
CASSEGGYNEQFF
TGTGCCAGCAGTGAAGGAGGGTACAATGAGCAGTTCTTC
>TRBJ2-7|TRBV30|13|many|NA
CAWILGAAGEQYF
TGTGCCTGGATCTTGGGGGCCGCCGGCGAGCAGTACTTC
>TRBJ2-1|TRBV2|13|many|NA
CASSDGWRDEQFF
TGTGCCAGCAGTGATGGATGGAGGGATGAGCAGTTCTTC
>TRBJ2-3|TRBV7-2|17|NA|NA
CASSHGAGAGARYTQYF
TGTGCCAGCAGCCATGGCGCCGGGGCGGGGGCACGATATACGCAGTATTTT
>TRBJ1-5|TRBV12-3/TRBV12-4|14|few|NA
CASSLEEGVQPQHF
TGTGCCAGCAGTTTAGAGGAGGGGGTTCAGCCCCAGCATTTT
>TRBJ2-1|TRBV12-3/TRBV12-4|11|many|NA
CASSFGNEQFF
TGTGCCAGCAGTTTTGGCAATGAGCAGTTCTTC
>TRBJ2-4|TRBV12-3/TRBV12-4|15|few|TRBD2
CASLGTSGGSNIQYF
TGTGCCAGCCTAGGGACTAGCGGGGGTTCAAACATTCAGTACTTC
>TRBJ1-1|TRBV10-3|13|few|NA
CAISVRAGTEAFF
TGTGCCATCAGTGTCAGGGCCGGCACTGAAGCTTTCTTT
>TRBJ2-4|TRBV12-3/TRBV12-4|15|few|NA
CASSLALGQSDIQYF
TGTGCCAGCAGTTTAGCTCTCGGACAGTCGGACATTCAGTACTTC
>TRBJ2-1|TRBV7-2|14|many|TRBD1
CANSPRTGNNEQFF
TGTGCCAACAGCCCCCGGACAGGAAACAATGAGCAGTTCTTC
>TRBJ2-1|TRBV6-5|19|NA|TRBD2
CASSYYGTSGIGSYNEQFF
TGTGCCAGCAGTTACTATGGCACTAGCGGGATTGGCTCCTACAATGAGCAGTTCTTC
>TRBJ2-7|TRBV28|15|NA|NA
CASSTTGEELYEQYF
TGTGCCAGCAGTACAACAGGGGAGGAGCTCTACGAGCAGTACTTC